The present entry profiles one T cell receptor beta chain with its context. The antigen it recognizes is unknown. Base qualities are not recorded, but no much larger clone differs from it by a single base. V is cut by 6 bases and J by 10 bases, and the space between the germline ends is 13 bases. Counted from cysteine to phenylalanine, this CDR3 has 12 amino acids. Here the CDR3 DNA is all that survives: 36 bases in frame from base 1. CDR1 SNHLY and CDR2 FYNNEI are derived from the germline V gene. These data are taken from a study of cytomegalovirus exposure and HLA in healthy donors (dated by TCRdb to 2016 to 2017). A note on the overall study: An earlier analysis of roughly 610 of the donors reported 276 Gb of sequence data and around 100 million unique TCR beta sequences obtained from approximately 180 million T cells. Around 300 gigabases of sequencing data and tens of millions of unique TCR sequences were included in an early release covering around 650 HLA-typed donors. The genetic ancestry cluster associated with self-reported Caucasian donors included roughly four fifths of the approximately 430 genotyped donors. The aim of the study was to test whether cataloging public T cell receptors could identify signatures of past pathogen exposure. The study used immunosequencing to profile the T cell repertoires of approximately 650 subjects and linked those repertoires to cytomegalovirus serostatus. Besides the first cohort of approximately 710 subjects, a separate validation cohort made up of roughly 120 different subjects was used. The study combined high-throughput TCR immunosequencing, statistical association of individual TCRs with disease status, and machine learning to predict cytomegalovirus infection status. In a later analysis, previously published TCR beta repertoires from about 640 donors were re-analyzed and high-resolution HLA genotyping was added so that TCR occurrence patterns could be studied. In the later analysis, no new phenotypic data were used to find candidate immune exposures; instead, reliance was placed on TCR beta sequences and their occurrence across donors. In an earlier analysis of 500 to 650 of the donors, high-throughput TCR beta sequencing was used to judge whether each TCR beta V gene segment behaved as functional or pseudogenic. Donor age, sex, ethnicity and CMV serostatus were compiled together with the repertoire data. A later genetic analysis used genome-wide SNP genotypes for 398 of the 666 donors, treating that subset as a discovery cohort. Every discovery cohort repertoire had been produced on one sequencing platform. Both class I and class II loci were covered by HLA typing, at four-digit resolution. Typing coverage varied by locus: roughly 629-640 donors for A, B, C, DRB1 and DQB1; approximately 560 for DQA1; around 570 for DPA1; more than 450 for DPB1. Because of strong linkage in the cohort, roughly five DR-DQ haplotypes were treated as single units for association and clustering. On average, about 200,000 unique TCR beta nucleotide sequences were sequenced per donor among roughly 430 genotyped donors of the cohort, with 15% to 20% of those sequences being non-productive.

Library creation used the immunoSEQ multiplex PCR assay. A mixture of 60 forward primers for TCR Vbeta segments and 13 reverse primers for TCR Jbeta segments was used in the multiplex PCR. The CDR3 region of rearranged TCR beta genes was amplified from genomic DNA with a multiplex PCR assay. The Illumina HiSeq System was used to sequence the amplified TCR beta libraries as 87-base-pair reads. Processing in the source paper ran as follows. A later analysis tallied roughly 78 million unique TCR beta chains across the 650 to 750 repertoires, and around 10 million of those chains were shared by two or more donors. To remove PCR and sequencing errors, raw reads were error-corrected and collapsed into unique sequences using a nearest-neighbor algorithm that merged closely related sequences. V, D and J gene segments were assigned by aligning CDR3 sequences to IMGT reference sequences. For a sequence to be retained, a match of at least six nucleotides was required to both a V gene segment and a J gene segment. A rearrangement was called productive if the CDR3 had no stop codons and remained in frame with V and J, and every other rearrangement was called non-productive. CDR3 was defined by IMGT convention, running from the second conserved V-encoded cysteine to the conserved J-encoded phenylalanine. Sequences without an unambiguous match to a single V gene segment were excluded from the earlier analysis of almost 600 of the donors. An earlier analysis of several hundred of the donors called V segments functional above 56.7% productive rearrangements and segregating when the between-donor standard deviation exceeded 5%. A statistical classification framework was developed to diagnose cytomegalovirus status using the catalog of TCR beta chain sequences. In a later analysis, V and J genes were assigned by comparing TCR nucleotide sequences against IMGT/GENE-DB human TR gene sequences. A later analysis assigned CDR3 sequences and most-parsimonious VDJ recombination scenarios with the TCRdist pipeline. In a later analysis, each TCR beta chain was defined by its CDR3 amino acid sequence together with its V-gene family, and reads without a unique V-gene family were excluded. As a way to deal with suspected cross-contamination and a sequencing artifact, a later analysis dropped roughly 620 nucleotide sequences that were highly shared and had low generation probability. For each public chain, a later analysis derived a clonal expansion index from normalized ranks of inferred template counts within each repertoire. In a later analysis, generation probabilities were computed using a VDJ recombination model fitted to out-of-frame rearrangements, and the results were checked against IGoR. Hypergeometric tests were used in a later analysis to score TCR-TCR, TCR-HLA and TCR-CMV co-occurrence, with a repertoire-size bias correction applied to the TCR pairs. To estimate false discovery rates, a later analysis permuted the HLA or CMV assignments 20 times. In a later analysis, co-occurring TCRs were grouped with DBSCAN, and TCRdist sequence similarity was added when clustering was performed within HLA-allele-positive subsets. For co-occurrence clustering, repertoires with fewer than 30,000 or more than 120,000 public chains were excluded, along with several repertoires with anomalous nucleotide sharing. Entries here come from immuneACCESS through TCRdb and include only in-frame sequences with V and J called. Some clones fail to appear in such tables; in the studies checked, an unresolved V gene covers under half of the shortfall, and the cause of the remainder is unknown. For V, J and clone size, that table is used; D and trimming come from the DNA. For this sample the table gives about 140,000 clones, of which approximately 80% were detected only once. The ten largest account for around 2.5% of the sample.

The cohort was made up of around 720 healthy bone marrow donors. Cohort members were all nominally healthy when sampled, although unrecorded immune exposures were likely present. The donor tested CMV seronegative and was one of the 352 seronegative cohort members. A peripheral blood sample was collected from each donor, and TCR beta sequencing was performed on peripheral blood mononuclear cells. Genomic DNA was extracted from the blood cell samples with the Qiagen DNeasy Blood Extraction Kit. Findings and caveats that apply to the study as a whole: Strong co-occurrence of HLA alleles, especially DR and DQ, made assigning TCR associations to individual alleles difficult. In vitro tests confirmed that three of the cytomegalovirus-associated TCR beta chains recognize cytomegalovirus antigens. The presence/absence analyses assumed that sequencing depth was roughly uniform across donors, and that assumption may not be true. The 87-base-pair reads could not distinguish some IMGT-functional V segments, including TRBV6-2 and TRBV6-3, so those segments were excluded. A cluster of highly shared sequence variants was judged likely to be a technical artifact of the sequencing pipeline. Compared with equally common non-associated chains, HLA-associated TCR beta chains in a later analysis were more clonally expanded and had lower generation probabilities. In a later analysis, the rate of TCR association differed among HLA loci, with DRB1 alleles having the most associated TCRs and HLA-C alleles having the fewest. V-gene and J-gene trimming of TCR beta chains was associated with a missense DCLRE1C variant in a later genetic analysis, and the association was replicated in an independent cohort. Linkage disequilibrium might explain the correlated functional status among segregating V segments, but an unknown experimental factor could not be excluded. The study listed 150 to 200 TCR beta chains as associated with cytomegalovirus. The cohort was sequenced for TCR beta chains only, and without alpha or paired-chain data the features that could be detected were limited. CMV serostatus was the only immune exposure information available for the cohort. A further reported finding was that TCR beta sequences accurately predicted the HLA-A and HLA-B alleles for most subjects in the first cohort. Because HLA typing was missing for some donors at each locus, association tests included only the typed subset. A later analysis associated 15,000 or so TCR beta sequences with specific HLA alleles at a false discovery rate of 0.05. The authors suggested that the approach could potentially be generalized to other disease states and immunological phenotypes. According to a later analysis, most CMV-associated TCR beta chains appeared to be HLA-restricted, and the HLA associations seemed to be driven largely by CMV exposure. In an earlier analysis of around 500 of the donors, most TCR beta V segments appeared in productive rearrangements about 87% or about 30% of the time, broadly matching IMGT annotations. Several of the top co-occurrence clusters appeared to be linked to parvovirus B19, influenza, CMV and Epstein-Barr virus, according to a later analysis. Because counts were too low, some 17 rarely observed V segments, including chromosome 9 orphons, were left out of the earlier analysis of approximately 500 of the donors. The classifier was reported to diagnose cytomegalovirus status with high specificity and sensitivity in both the original and validation cohorts. A later genetic analysis reported fewer N-insertions in productive TCRs among donors in an Asian-associated ancestry cluster than the roughly 650-donor mean. Most TCR sequences were observed very rarely across donors, whereas some public TCRs were present in many individuals.

The chain uses TRBV2 and TRBJ1-5; TRBD1 is possibly the D segment (5 matching bases). Sequencing used PBMCs. This TCR was sampled from a man in his fifties in good health and CMV-seronegative. CDR3 sequence: CASRKGMEPQHF. The DNA reads TGTGCCAGCAGGAAGGGGATGGAACCCCAGCATTTT. Reference TRBV2 and TRBJ1-5 genes cover what lies past the CDR3, so the full variable domain is EPEVTQTPSHQVTQMGQEVILRCVPISNHLYFYWYRQILGQKVEFLVSFYNNEISEKSEIFDDQFSVERPDGSNFTLKIRSTKLEDSAMYFCASRKGMEPQHFGDGTRLSIL.